Each of the 18 T cell receptor beta chains below was sequenced from the same sample in a study of graft-versus-host responses after intestinal transplantation. Their specific antigens are unknown. The table came from immunoSEQ multiplex PCR; TCRdb's copy has only in-frame clones and leaves some out. The table lists about 41,000 clones, approximately 95% of them singletons. Sequenced material: unstimulated CD8+ T cells sorted from spleen or lymph node cells, taken before transplant. These receptors were obtained from a human donor who was the organ donor for an intestinal transplant.

The genes are TRBV11-2 and TRBJ2-5, with D perhaps assigned TRBD1 or TRBD2 (5 bases each). This CDR3 is built from 15 residues. Germline lookup yields CDR1 SGHAT and CDR2 FQNNGV. V shed 3 bases and J shed 1 base, with 12 bases lying between them. CDR3 region: CASSFLGRPQETQYF. DNA for the CDR3: TGTGCCAGCAGCTTCCTGGGACGGCCCCAAGAGACCCAGTACTTC.

Turning to this clone: This CDR3 is also generated by other DNA sequences in the sample. V is TRBV5-6 and J is TRBJ2-3; the D is unclear. V was shortened by 4 bases and J by 2 bases, with 14 bases between the two germline ends. Germline CDR1 SGHDT, CDR2 YYEEEE. The CDR3 is made up of 15 amino acids. The CDR3 reads CASSRLITFTDTQYF. The CDR3 DNA is TGTGCCAGCAGCCGACTTATAACCTTCACAGATACGCAGTATTTT.

The chain links TRBV7-9 to TRBJ1-1, with D perhaps matching TRBD1 (5 bases). The V and J ends lost 0 bases and 8 bases respectively, with 13 bases between them. CDR3 length: 14 amino acids. Germline CDR1 and CDR2: SEHNR and FQNEAQ (reference sequence). The CDR3 spells CASSLAVGAGEAFF. CDR3 nucleotides: TGTGCCAGCAGCTTAGCGGTAGGGGCAGGAGAAGCTTTCTTT.

Comment on this clone: The junction does not match germline at one end; this may be a read error. Other DNA sequences of this sample code for an identical CDR3. The chain is built from TRBV7-2 and TRBJ2-1; D is perhaps TRBD2 (5 bases). Germline assignment: CDR1 SGHTA and CDR2 FQGNSA. The CDR3 extends over 16 amino acids. Here the CDR3 DNA reads TGCGCCAGCAGCCACCCTAGCACGGGGAGATGGAATGAGCAGTTCTTC. This gives the protein CASSHPSTGRWNEQFF. Complete variable domain (other parts from reference TRBV7-2 and TRBJ2-1): GAGVSQSPSNKVTEKGKDVELRCDPISGHTALYWYRQSLGQGLEFLIYFQGNSAPDKSGLPSDRFSAERTGGSVSTLTIQRTQQEDSAVYLCASSHPSTGRWNEQFFGPGTRLTVL.

The V call is TRBV1, the J call TRBJ2-6; TRBD1 is the table's D call, not checked against the DNA. TRBV1 is designated a pseudogene. The CDR3 spans 18 residues. The CDR3 sequence: CTSRYRGCAQSRANVLTF. The DNA for the CDR3 is TGCACCAGCAGGTATCGTGGTTGTGCACAAAGTCGGGCCAACGTCCTGACTTTC.

The genes are TRBV6-1 and TRBJ2-7, with D perhaps given as TRBD1 or TRBD2 (5 bases each). The CDR3 contains 9 residues. CDR1 MNHNS and CDR2 SASEGT come from the germline V gene. The CDR3 spells CAGGYEQYF. Here the CDR3 DNA reads TGTGCTGGGGGCTACGAGCAGTACTTC.

The chain combines TRBV19 with TRBJ1-5; 9 positions agree with TRBD1. The CDR3 sequence is 15 residues long. V lost 2 bases, J lost 6 bases, and 5 bases stayed unmatched. CDR1 and CDR2 from the germline V gene are LNHDA and SQIVND (reference sequence). CDR3 coding DNA: TGTGCCAGTAGTATAACAGGGGGCGACGGTCAGCCCCAGCATTTT. It encodes CASSITGGDGQPQHF.

The V and J genes are TRBV4-3 and TRBJ2-7, with D maybe TRBD1 (6 bases). The CDR3 is made up of 14 amino acids. Trimming removed 1 base from V and 7 bases from J, with 14 bases in between. CDR1 LGHNA and CDR2 YSLEER come from the germline V gene. The CDR3 reads CASSQGTAPGEQYF. The DNA of the CDR3 is TGCGCCAGCAGCCAAGGGACAGCCCCGGGGGAGCAGTACTTC.

This sequence joins TRBV15 and TRBJ2-6; maybe TRBD1 (5 bases). Trimming stripped 8 bases from V and 3 bases from J, with 20 bases between. Germline V gives CDR1 LNHNV, CDR2 YYDKDF (reference sequence). CDR3 length: 17 amino acids. This CDR3 reads CATLPGQGTCGANVLTF. CDR3 DNA sequence: TGTGCCACCCTACCCGGGCAGGGAACTTGTGGGGCCAACGTCCTGACTTTC.

The rearrangement uses TRBV7-2 and TRBJ1-3, with D maybe TRBD1 (5 bases). This CDR3 has 15 amino acids. Germline V lookup: CDR1 SGHTA, CDR2 FQGNSA. Trimming shortened V by 5 bases and J by 0 bases, and 11 bases separated the two germline ends. The CDR3 protein is CASSVTGLSGNTIYF. The CDR3 bases are TGTGCCAGCAGCGTAACGGGACTCTCTGGAAACACCATATATTTT.

This chain links TRBV4-3 with TRBJ2-2; 9 nucleotides align to TRBD2. The CDR3 length is 17 residues. Germline trimming cut 3 bases from V and 2 bases from J; bases unmatched to any gene: 7. CDR1 and CDR2 (germline): LGHNA, YSLEER. Here the CDR3 DNA reads TGCGCCAGCAGCCAGTTCCTAGCGGGGAAAAACACCGGGGAGCTGTTTTTT. Its translation is CASSQFLAGKNTGELFF.

The rearrangement uses TRBV11-2 and TRBJ2-7; D remains unclear. CDR1 and CDR2 from the germline V gene are SGHAT and FQNNGV. CDR3 length: 14 amino acids. V was cut by 3 bases and J by 2 bases, with 11 bases left in between. The CDR3 DNA reads as TGTGCCAGCAGCTTTGATTTCGGGCCCTACGAGCAGTACTTC. It codes for CASSFDFGPYEQYF.

J is TRBJ2-5 and V is TRBV5-4; D may be TRBD1 or TRBD2 (6 bases each). There are 16 residues in the CDR3. The germline CDR1 and CDR2 sequences are SGHNT and YYREEE (reference sequence). The germline V and J ends were trimmed by 0 bases and 11 bases, with 23 bases remaining between them. The CDR3 coding sequence is TGTGCCAGCAGCTTGGGTACTATGGGGGCATGGGGGGAGCAGTACTTC. Translating gives CASSLGTMGAWGEQYF.

The genes are TRBV5-6 and TRBJ2-3; 8 positions match TRBD2. Trimming cost V 0 bases and J 1 base; bases outside gene matches: 10. The CDR3 length is 18 residues. CDR1 is SGHDT, CDR2 YYEEEE, per germline. The CDR3 loop reads CASSLAPSGGGGTDTQYF. The CDR3 DNA is TGTGCCAGCAGCTTGGCGCCCAGCGGGGGAGGGGGCACAGATACGCAGTATTTT.

The rearrangement links TRBV11-2 to TRBJ2-7; TRBD1 might be the D (6 bases). Germline loops: CDR1 SGHAT, CDR2 FQNNGV. The CDR3 sequence is 14 residues long. V lost 3 bases and J 4 bases, leaving 13 bases between the germline ends. The CDR3 sequence: CASSLGRGWYEQYF. Written as DNA, the CDR3 is TGTGCCAGCAGCTTGGGCAGGGGTTGGTACGAGCAGTACTTC.

The chain employs TRBV5-1 and TRBJ2-7; D is tentatively TRBD1 or TRBD2 (5 bases each). V was shortened by 4 bases and J by 3 bases, with 8 bases between the two germline ends. The germline gives CDR1 SGHRS, CDR2 YFSETQ. The length of the CDR3 is 12 residues. CDR3 sequence reads: CASSRDDYEQYF. The DNA of the CDR3 is TGCGCCAGCAGCCGGGACGACTACGAGCAGTACTTC.

The chain employs TRBV27 and TRBJ1-5; a possible D gene is TRBD1 (5 bases). This CDR3 region has 13 residues. CDR1 and CDR2 from the germline V gene are MNHEY and SMNVEV (reference sequence). Trimming removed 4 bases from V and 5 bases from J, with 9 bases in between. CDR3 in DNA: TGTGCCAGCAGTTCGGGGGTGGATCAGCCCCAGCATTTT. This codes for CASSSGVDQPQHF.

The chain employs TRBV19 and TRBJ1-1; D is uncertain. CDR1 is LNHDA and CDR2 is SQIVND in the germline V gene (reference sequence). V shed 1 base and J shed 1 base, with 4 bases lying between them. The CDR3 has 13 residues. The CDR3 here is CASSIGRNTEAFF. CDR3 DNA sequence: TGTGCCAGTAGTATAGGGCGGAACACTGAAGCTTTCTTT. Supplemented by reference TRBV19 and TRBJ1-1, the full variable domain reads DGGITQSPKYLFRKEGQNVTLSCEQNLNHDAMYWYRQDPGQGLRLIYYSQIVNDFQKGDIAEGYSVSREKKESFPLTVTSAQKNPTAFYLCASSIGRNTEAFFGQGTRLTVV.